The rows below give T cell receptor beta chains drawn from one sample of a study of cytomegalovirus exposure and HLA in healthy donors. The table came from immunoSEQ multiplex PCR; TCRdb's copy has only in-frame clones and leaves some out. The table shows 130,000 to 150,000 clones, with 75% to 90% occurring only once. Input material: PBMCs. Receptors originate from a woman aged 25 to 39 in good health and CMV-seropositive. Both conserved end residues are part of each CDR3. Each record gives: CDR3 protein, V gene, J gene.

CDR3 protein: CASSPPGASGETQYF; V gene: TRBV18; J gene: TRBJ2-5
CDR3 protein: CASSLFRSSGSYEQYF; V gene: TRBV28; J gene: TRBJ2-7
CDR3 protein: CASESWQETQYF; V gene: TRBV6-1; J gene: TRBJ2-5
CDR3 protein: CASSLALGRGGQETQYF; V gene: TRBV7-2; J gene: TRBJ2-5
CDR3 protein: CASSFQGGVYNEQFF; V gene: TRBV7-2; J gene: TRBJ2-1
CDR3 protein: CASSQDYSRGPLYNEQFF; V gene: TRBV14; J gene: TRBJ2-1
CDR3 protein: CASRDGTGVTGGETQYF; V gene: TRBV5-1; J gene: TRBJ2-5
CDR3 protein: CASRRGGGETQYF; V gene: TRBV5-1; J gene: TRBJ2-5
CDR3 protein: CASLRGGNYGYTF; V gene: TRBV28; J gene: TRBJ1-2
CDR3 protein: CASSLLTGKRSTDTQYF; V gene: TRBV5-6; J gene: TRBJ2-3
CDR3 protein: CASSVTGSNYGYTF; V gene: TRBV28; J gene: TRBJ1-2
CDR3 protein: CASSGQGYNEQFF; V gene: TRBV5-1; J gene: TRBJ2-1
CDR3 protein: CASSVDLSQETQYF; V gene: TRBV9; J gene: TRBJ2-5
CDR3 protein: CASSSTGKYSPLHF; V gene: TRBV27; J gene: TRBJ1-6
CDR3 protein: CASRASSESTYEQYF; V gene: TRBV5-1; J gene: TRBJ2-7
CDR3 protein: CASSLWAGQGGQPQHF; V gene: TRBV7-2; J gene: TRBJ1-5
CDR3 protein: CASSPVTGAANEQFF; V gene: TRBV27; J gene: TRBJ2-1
CDR3 protein: CASSLGYRSGTEAFF; V gene: TRBV7-9; J gene: TRBJ1-1
CDR3 protein: CASSFSGGLPGNTIYF; V gene: TRBV5-4; J gene: TRBJ1-3
CDR3 protein: CASRVYSGGPLDEQFF; V gene: TRBV27; J gene: TRBJ2-1
CDR3 protein: CASSPGMGALAKNIQYF; V gene: TRBV7-9; J gene: TRBJ2-4
CDR3 protein: CASSDGRAADTQYF; V gene: TRBV9; J gene: TRBJ2-3
CDR3 protein: CASLQGVKAGELFF; V gene: TRBV7-9; J gene: TRBJ2-2
CDR3 protein: CASTEIGGEAFF; V gene: TRBV6-6; J gene: TRBJ1-1
CDR3 protein: CASSLISESATNEKLFF; V gene: TRBV27; J gene: TRBJ1-4